This TCR beta chain stems from a study of CD8 T cells in ankylosing spondylitis (dated 2017 in TCRdb). A note on the overall study: T cell receptor beta repertoires were profiled in healthy donors and ankylosing spondylitis patients so that disease-linked TCR variants could be found. The full study cohort comprised about 23 ankylosing spondylitis patients and roughly 110 healthy donors. Peripheral blood samples were taken, and synovial fluid was additionally collected from ankylosing spondylitis patients.

Data came from an Illumina HiSeq 2500. TCR beta libraries were prepared by quantitative 5'-RACE with molecular barcodes. The paper's processing steps were these. A new computational method, built on a probabilistic model of VDJ rearrangement, was used to identify disease-linked TCR variants. The public reads were quality trimmed at Q25 with fastp and then assembled into clones with MiXCR by TCRdb, keeping productive beta chains. Rows are unified per CDR3 protein, each entry keeping the most common DNA and genes. These V and J calls originate from TCRdb's pipeline instead of the authors' own analysis. This sample holds a few hundred thousand distinct CDR3 sequences; 20% to 25% were observed only once. The leading ten clones occupy about 15% of the sample. Broad study findings and their caveats: The disease-linked clones had a CD8+ phenotype and were found at relatively low frequencies in peripheral blood. Some motif variants were previously reported in synovial fluid and blood of reactive arthritis patients, suggesting common disease-initiation mechanisms. Blood from ankylosing spondylitis patients appeared to be characterized by a TCR beta motif made up of several highly homologous amino acid variants. Significant enrichment of the disease-linked clones was reported in matched synovial fluid samples from ankylosing spondylitis patients.

There are a few counts of this clonotype. It lacks a known antigen. One base away there is no much larger clone; base qualities are not given. The germline ends are 12 bases apart after V is trimmed by 2 bases and J by 11 bases. Counted from cysteine to phenylalanine, this CDR3 has 12 amino acids. Only CDR3 DNA is held: 36 bases, read in frame from base 1. The CDR1 and CDR2 encoded by the germline V gene are MNHEY and SVGAGI. The chain employs TRBV6-5 and TRBJ1-1; TRBD1 is perhaps the D gene, given 5 matching bases. The sample taken for sequencing was blood, either unsorted or a sorted T cell fraction (not recorded which). This TCR derives from a male donor with ankylosing spondylitis. The DNA sequence reads TGTGCCAGCAGTTACGGGGCAGGGATGGCTTTCTTT. Its product reads: CASSYGAGMAFF.